This T cell receptor (beta chain) was documented in a study of CD8 T cells in Susac syndrome. Study findings and constraints: Acknowledgment was made by the study that its TCR sequencing and HLA analysis involved a relatively small number of individuals.

Random-hexamer reverse transcription was applied to about 0.45 to 1 ug RNA. One entry per CDR3 protein, called by TCRdb with MiXCR from the immunoSEQ multiplex PCR reads. The repertoire holds over 65,000 distinct CDR3 sequences, about 92% seen once, with approximately 0.52% in the top ten. V was pared by 5 bases and J by 0 bases, with 7 bases between. Per germline, CDR1 MRHNA and CDR2 SNTAGT. CDR3 length: 13 amino acids. Notes on this clonotype: Antigen: not known.

The sample consisted of CD4+ T cells from PBMCs. V gene TRBV6-4 combines with J gene TRBJ1-1; the D is unclear. This sequence was found in a human donor with Susac syndrome. As DNA, the CDR3 is TGTGCCAGCAGTCGGGAGATGAACACTGAAGCTTTCTTT. It encodes CASSREMNTEAFF.